The 22 T cell receptor beta chains reported below all come from one sample, sequenced in a study of T cells in Graves' hyperthyroidism and ophthalmopathy. RNA transcripts gave rise to amplified TCR beta CDR3 regions. HTBI primers were used for first-round RT-PCR of the TCR CDR3. TCRdb analysed the multiplex PCR reads with MiXCR anew, one entry per CDR3 protein. The data show nearly 600,000 distinct CDR3 sequences, about 14% seen once. The material sequenced was blood. The receptor set was obtained from a woman in her 30s with Graves' hyperthyroidism that later progressed to Graves' ophthalmopathy.

In its sample, this clonotype was seen many times. The chain joins TRBV12-3 or TRBV12-4 to TRBJ2-1, with a possible D match to TRBD2 (5 bases). There are 16 residues in the CDR3. V lost 5 bases, J lost 0 bases, and 14 bases lay in between. CDR3 sequence reads: CASSLLAGSSYNEQFF. The CDR3 DNA reads TGTGCCAGCAGTCTCCTAGCAGGCAGCTCCTACAATGAGCAGTTCTTC.

This clonotype was seen many times. The V gene is TRBV7-2, the J gene TRBJ2-1, with no clear D. CDR3 length equals 13 residues. V was trimmed by 0 bases and J by 6 bases, leaving 6 bases between them. From germline, CDR1 is SGHTA and CDR2 FQGNSA. CDR3 coding DNA: TGTGCCAGCAGCTTAGCGGTGTTCAATGAGCAGTTCTTC. Protein product: CASSLAVFNEQFF.

This clonotype was found many times. The chain is built from TRBV5-8 and TRBJ1-1; D may be TRBD1 (5 bases). CDR1 and CDR2 (germline): SGHTS, YDEGEE. Trimming took 7 bases from V and 0 from J, leaving 10 bases between them. The length of the CDR3 is 13 residues. This chain's CDR3 is CASPWGVNTEAFF. DNA of the CDR3: TGTGCCAGCCCCTGGGGGGTGAACACTGAAGCTTTCTTT.

The V gene is TRBV3-1, the J gene TRBJ2-7; no firm D call. Trimming shortened V by 0 bases and J by 3 bases, and 9 bases separated the two germline ends. CDR1 is LGHDT and CDR2 is YNNKEL in the germline V gene (reference sequence). CDR3 length: 14 residues. The CDR3 DNA reads as TGTGCCAGCAGCCAAGATAACAACCTCTACGAGCAGTACTTC. Its protein is CASSQDNNLYEQYF.

This clonotype appeared a few times. The chain uses TRBV7-6 and TRBJ2-7; 9 bases map to TRBD2. Germline V gene lookup returns CDR1 SGHVS and CDR2 FNYEAQ. V trimming: 5 bases; J trimming: 2 bases; junction bases outside the gene matches: 10. The CDR3 contains 16 residues. This CDR3 reads CASSEKIAGAAYEQYF. Here the CDR3 DNA reads TGTGCCAGCAGCGAGAAGATAGCGGGAGCGGCCTACGAGCAGTACTTC.

In its sample, this clonotype was seen a few times. The chain carries TRBV7-8 and TRBJ2-5; a possible D gene is TRBD1 (6 bases). From germline, CDR1 is SGHVS and CDR2 FQNEAQ. The CDR3 has 15 amino acids. The germline V and J ends were trimmed by 1 base and 1 base, with 10 bases remaining between them. The CDR3 nucleotides are TGTGCCAGCAGCTTAGGGACAGTACTCCAAGAGACCCAGTACTTC. As protein: CASSLGTVLQETQYF.

This clonotype has a count of ten or more. The J gene is TRBJ2-7, the V gene TRBV9; possible D gene TRBD1, 6 bases. Trimming removed 4 bases from V and 5 bases from J, with 16 bases in between. Germline V CDR1 and CDR2: SGDLS, YYNGEE. The CDR3 sequence is 14 residues long. CDR3 residues: CASSPGQLINEQYF. The CDR3, as DNA: TGTGCCAGCAGCCCCGGACAGCTAATCAACGAGCAGTACTTC.

This clonotype came up a few times. This chain links TRBV7-2 with TRBJ2-2; perhaps TRBD2 as D (5 bases). V lost 0 bases and J 3 bases, leaving 8 bases between the germline ends. The CDR3 contains 15 residues. Per germline, CDR1 SGHTA and CDR2 FQGNSA. This CDR3 is CASSLAWGDTGELFF. CDR3 nucleotides: TGTGCCAGCAGCTTAGCATGGGGAGACACCGGGGAGCTGTTTTTT.

This clonotype came up many times. This rearrangement joins TRBV12-3 or TRBV12-4 to TRBJ2-7; 10 nucleotides agree with TRBD1. This CDR3 is 14 amino acids long. V dropped 2 bases and J dropped 7; count of bases not matched to a gene: 5. The chain's CDR3 is CASSLRQGAREQYF. In nucleotides, the CDR3 is TGTGCCAGCAGTTTACGACAGGGGGCGCGTGAGCAGTACTTC.

This clonotype was found many times. This chain uses TRBV11-3 with TRBJ2-7; 8 bases are shared with TRBD2. V was pared by 4 bases and J by 7 bases, with 12 bases of the junction left unmatched. Germline V gene lookup returns CDR1 SGHNT and CDR2 YENEEA. The CDR3 contains 15 residues. The CDR3 DNA follows: TGTGCCAGCAGCTGGATAGCGGGACTCACGAGGGAGCAGTACTTC. This gives the protein CASSWIAGLTREQYF.

The sample holds many counts of this clonotype. The gene calls are TRBV12-3 or TRBV12-4 and TRBJ2-2, with 12 nucleotides matching TRBD2. The length of the CDR3 is 16 residues. With 5 bases clipped from V and 6 bases from J, the junction kept 7 bases outside the gene matches. The CDR3 DNA sequence: TGTGCCAGCAGTCAGACTCTAGCGGGAGGGGCCGGGGAGCTGTTTTTT. Protein: CASSQTLAGGAGELFF.

This clonotype was counted between two and nine times. The V gene is TRBV7-2, the J gene TRBJ1-2; TRBD1 matches at 10 bases. Germline V gene sequence: CDR1 SGHTA, CDR2 FQGNSA. The V and J ends lost 5 bases and 4 bases, in that order; junction bases with no gene match: 10. The CDR3 length is 16 residues. CDR3 amino acids: CASSLMGQGISYGYTF. The CDR3 DNA sequence: TGTGCCAGCAGCCTTATGGGACAGGGGATTTCCTATGGCTACACCTTC.

In its sample, this clonotype was seen many times. The chain carries TRBV28 and TRBJ2-7, with D perhaps TRBD1 (6 bases). Trimming removed 11 bases at V and 5 bases at J, with 22 bases between. Germline loops: CDR1 MDHEN, CDR2 SYDVKM. This CDR3 has 14 amino acids. The CDR3 bases are TGTGCCTGCCTTGATACGGGACATCTCCACGAGCAGTACTTC. Translating gives CACLDTGHLHEQYF.

This clonotype was found many times. The rearrangement uses TRBV7-9 and TRBJ1-2; 8 nucleotides agree with TRBD1. The germline V gene encodes CDR1 SEHNR and CDR2 FQNEAQ (reference sequence). The CDR3 has 16 residues. V lost 5 bases, J lost 7 bases, and 15 bases stayed unmatched. CDR3 coding DNA: TGTGCCAGCAGCGTCAATTCAGGACAGGGTATGGGTGGCTACACCTTC. Protein sequence: CASSVNSGQGMGGYTF.

This clonotype was counted ten times or more. CDR3: CAWGSLGTSEQYF. In DNA, the CDR3 is TGTGCCTGGGGTTCGCTCGGGACTTCTGAGCAGTACTTC. V is TRBV30 and J is TRBJ2-7, with D perhaps matching TRBD2 (6 bases). The CDR3 is 13 amino acids. Per the germline V gene, CDR1 is GTSNPN and CDR2 is SVGIG (reference sequence). V shed 5 bases and J shed 7 bases, with 18 bases lying between them. Drawing the rest from reference TRBV30 and TRBJ2-7, the complete variable domain is SQTIHQWPATLVQPVGSPLSLECTVEGTSNPNLYWYRQAAGRGLQLLFYSVGIGQISSEVPQNLSASRPQDRQFILSSKKLLLSDSGFYLCAWGSLGTSEQYFGPGTRLTVT.

This clonotype was found a few times. The chain employs TRBV28 and TRBJ2-5; the D call may be TRBD1 or TRBD2 (6 bases each). The CDR3 is made up of 15 amino acids. V gave up 2 bases and J gave up 4 bases, with 14 bases separating them. Germline-derived CDR1 and CDR2 are MDHEN and SYDVKM. CDR3 DNA sequence: TGTGCCAGCAGTTTAATAGGGGGGCTGGGAGAGACCCAGTACTTC. It is translated as CASSLIGGLGETQYF.

This sequence joins TRBV5-6 and TRBJ2-7; D gene uncertain. The CDR3 covers 13 residues. Germline V lookup: CDR1 SGHDT, CDR2 YYEEEE. V was clipped by 6 bases and J by 4 bases, with 14 bases between them. The chain's CDR3 is CASTGYTQYEQYF. The CDR3 DNA reads as TGTGCCAGCACCGGGTACACCCAGTACGAGCAGTACTTC.

V is TRBV7-9 and J is TRBJ2-1; D is uncertain. Germline loops: CDR1 SEHNR, CDR2 FQNEAQ (reference sequence). The ends were cut back, 10 bases at V and 0 bases at J, with 10 bases in the middle. The CDR3 is 13 residues long. This chain's CDR3 is CANKESSYNEQFF. The CDR3 region has the DNA TGTGCCAACAAGGAGAGCTCCTACAATGAGCAGTTCTTC.

In its sample, this clonotype was seen many times. The J gene is TRBJ2-1, the V gene TRBV7-9, with 13 bases matching TRBD2. The germline gives CDR1 SEHNR, CDR2 FQNEAQ (reference sequence). J was trimmed by 3 bases and V by 5 bases; bases with no gene match: 10. This CDR3 is 18 amino acids long. DNA for the CDR3: TGTGCCAGCAGCCCCGGGACTAGCGGGATGGATCTCTACAATGAGCAGTTCTTC. Protein product: CASSPGTSGMDLYNEQFF.

There are many counts of this clonotype. V gene TRBV7-8 combines with J gene TRBJ2-7, with 7 positions matching TRBD2. With V trimmed by 0 bases and J by 6 bases, 8 bases remained unmatched. The length of the CDR3 is 15 residues. CDR1 and CDR2 from the germline V gene are SGHVS and FQNEAQ. The CDR3 region has the DNA TGTGCCAGCAGCTTAGCCCTAGCGGCGACCTCCGAGCAGTACTTC. As protein: CASSLALAATSEQYF.

The V call is TRBV7-9, the J call TRBJ2-7; D is ambiguous. The CDR3 extends over 14 amino acids. Trimming cost V 3 bases and J 5 bases, with 14 bases left between them. Germline lookup yields CDR1 SEHNR and CDR2 FQNEAQ (reference sequence). The chain's CDR3 is CASSFDRHGDEQYF. The CDR3 DNA is TGTGCCAGCAGCTTTGATAGACATGGAGACGAGCAGTACTTC.

This clonotype was seen ten or more times. J is TRBJ1-4 and V is TRBV27; D may be TRBD1 (5 bases). Trimming removed 5 bases at V and 7 bases at J, with 17 bases between. CDR1 and CDR2 (germline): MNHEY, SMNVEV (reference sequence). This CDR3 region has 15 residues. The DNA for the CDR3 is TGTGCCAGCAGTAGGGGACTCCTCGCGGCTGAAAAACTGTTTTTT. Amino acids: CASSRGLLAAEKLFF.